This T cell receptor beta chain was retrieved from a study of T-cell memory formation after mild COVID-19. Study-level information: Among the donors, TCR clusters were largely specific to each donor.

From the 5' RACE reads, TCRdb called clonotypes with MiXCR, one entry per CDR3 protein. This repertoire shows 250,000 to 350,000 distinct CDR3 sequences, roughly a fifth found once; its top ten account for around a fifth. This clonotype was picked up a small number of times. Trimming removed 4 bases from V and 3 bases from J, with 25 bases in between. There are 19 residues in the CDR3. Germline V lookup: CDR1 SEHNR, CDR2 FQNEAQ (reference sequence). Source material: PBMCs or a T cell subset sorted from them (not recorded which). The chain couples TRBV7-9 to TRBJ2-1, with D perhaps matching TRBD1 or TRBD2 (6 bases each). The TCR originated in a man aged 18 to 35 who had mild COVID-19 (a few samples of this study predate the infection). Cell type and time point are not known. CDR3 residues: CASSSPAGGSSLLYNEQFF. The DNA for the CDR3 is TGTGCCAGCAGCTCCCCGGCCGGGGGCTCTAGCCTCCTCTACAATGAGCAGTTCTTC.